These 17 T cell receptor beta chains came from one sample sequenced in a study of T cells in Graves' hyperthyroidism and ophthalmopathy. What was amplified from RNA transcripts were TCR beta CDR3 regions. The study used the HTBI primer set for a first-round RT-PCR of the TCR CDR3. TCRdb reprocessed the multiplex PCR reads with MiXCR, giving one entry per CDR3 protein. The repertoire holds fewer than 700,000 distinct CDR3 sequences, with roughly 15% as singletons. The specimen sequenced was blood. These TCRs come from a young woman with Graves' hyperthyroidism.

The V gene is TRBV19, the J gene TRBJ2-5, with D uncertain. Trimming cost V 3 bases and J 3 bases, with 26 bases left between them. The CDR3 sequence is 19 residues long. Germline loops: CDR1 LNHDA, CDR2 SQIVND (reference sequence). CDR3 amino acids: CASSMLFSPGGLKKETQYF. The CDR3 coding sequence is TGTGCCAGTAGTATGTTGTTCAGTCCTGGTGGTCTGAAAAAAGAGACCCAGTACTTC.

The table lists this clonotype with many counts. The V call is TRBV20-1, the J call TRBJ2-1; TRBD1 might be the D (6 bases). The CDR3 is made up of 13 amino acids. V lost 7 bases and J 4 bases, leaving 14 bases between the germline ends. The germline V gene has CDR1 DFQATT and CDR2 SNEGSKA (reference sequence). The CDR3 DNA is TGCAGTGTCCAGGGGACCTCGTACAATGAGCAGTTCTTC. Translated, it gives CSVQGTSYNEQFF.

This clonotype was picked up many times. The rearrangement links TRBV5-1 to TRBJ1-5; D is unclear. The CDR3 length is 13 residues. V lost 1 base and J lost 5, with 7 bases in between. Germline V lookup: CDR1 SGHRS, CDR2 YFSETQ. The CDR3 sequence: CASSLYGYQPQHF. Here the CDR3 DNA reads TGCGCCAGCAGCTTGTATGGGTATCAGCCCCAGCATTTT.

This clonotype has more than one count but fewer than ten. The chain couples TRBV4-1 to TRBJ2-6; D is ambiguous. The CDR3 extends over 15 amino acids. V was shortened by 0 bases and J by 0 bases, with 3 bases between the two germline ends. CDR1 MGHRA and CDR2 YSYEKL come from the germline V gene. Written as DNA, the CDR3 is TGCGCCAGCAGCCAAGAGAGCTCTGGGGCCAACGTCCTGACTTTC. It translates to CASSQESSGANVLTF.

This clonotype was counted many times. This chain uses TRBV28 with TRBJ2-7; the D is unclear. V lost 2 bases, J lost 6 bases, and 14 bases lay in between. The CDR3 length is 14 residues. The V gene's germline CDR1 is MDHEN and CDR2 SYDVKM. CDR3 bases: TGTGCCAGCAGTTTAGACACCCGGCATGGCGAGCAGTACTTC. Residues: CASSLDTRHGEQYF.

This clonotype was seen ten or more times. This chain links TRBV28 with TRBJ2-7; 9 bases align to TRBD2. This CDR3 has 14 residues. The germline CDR1 and CDR2 sequences are MDHEN and SYDVKM. Trimming cost V 4 bases and J 7 bases; bases outside gene matches: 8. Written as DNA, the CDR3 is TGTGCCAGCAGTTCCCGACTAGCGGCGCGGGAGCAGTACTTC. This sequence encodes CASSSRLAAREQYF.

In this sample, this clonotype turned up many times. This chain connects TRBV7-2 to TRBJ2-3, with D maybe TRBD2 (6 bases). CDR1 SGHTA and CDR2 FQGNSA come from the germline V gene. The CDR3 is 14 amino acids. V was pared by 1 base and J by 1 base, with 6 bases between. The DNA for the CDR3 is TGTGCCAGCAGCTTAGAGCGGGGCACAGATACGCAGTATTTT. Encoded protein: CASSLERGTDTQYF. Complete variable domain (other parts from reference TRBV7-2 and TRBJ2-3): GAGVSQSPSNKVTEKGKDVELRCDPISGHTALYWYRQSLGQGLEFLIYFQGNSAPDKSGLPSDRFSAERTGGSVSTLTIQRTQQEDSAVYLCASSLERGTDTQYFGPGTRLTVL.

This clonotype came up a few times. This chain links TRBV30 with TRBJ2-1; weak D call: TRBD1 (6 bases). From germline, CDR1 is GTSNPN and CDR2 SVGIG (reference sequence). Trimming pared 0 bases from V and 6 bases from J, leaving 15 bases between. This CDR3 is built from 15 residues. CDR3 nucleotide sequence: TGTGCCTGGAGTGTAGGGGGTAGAGAGGCCAATGAGCAGTTCTTC. Its protein is CAWSVGGREANEQFF.

This chain connects TRBV18 to TRBJ2-7, with 9 bases matching TRBD1. There are 14 residues in the CDR3. The germline CDR1 and CDR2 sequences are KGHSH and LQKENI. Germline trimming cut 3 bases from V and 5 bases from J; bases unmatched to any gene: 5. Here the CDR3 reads CASSPGQGTHEQYF. As DNA, the CDR3 is TGTGCCAGCTCACCGGGACAGGGTACCCACGAGCAGTACTTC.

This rearrangement joins TRBV7-3 to TRBJ1-4; TRBD1 matches at 12 bases. Trimming at V came to 5 bases and at J to 3 bases, leaving 7 bases not matched to a gene. CDR3 length: 17 amino acids. Germline CDR1 is SGHTA and CDR2 is FQGTGA. In nucleotides, the CDR3 is TGTGCCAGCAGCCCCGGGACAGGGGGCAATCCTAATGAAAAACTGTTTTTT. It codes for CASSPGTGGNPNEKLFF.

CDR3 residues: CASSEQGRVNEQFF. The CDR3 DNA reads TGTGCCAGCAGCGAGCAGGGGAGGGTCAATGAGCAGTTCTTC. The rearrangement uses TRBV9 and TRBJ2-1, with D maybe TRBD2 (7 bases). The CDR3 sequence is 14 residues long. CDR1 and CDR2 (germline): SGDLS, YYNGEE. With 3 bases removed from V and 6 bases from J, the gap between germline ends came to 13 bases.

The rearrangement uses TRBV9 and TRBJ1-4; D is ambiguous. The germline V gene has CDR1 SGDLS and CDR2 YYNGEE. V was clipped by 3 bases and J by 4 bases, with 13 bases between them. CDR3 size: 15 residues. Written as DNA, the CDR3 is TGTGCCAGCAGCGCGAGAATCGACGGTAATGAAAAACTGTTTTTT. Its protein is CASSARIDGNEKLFF.

CDR3 DNA sequence: TGTGCCAGCAGCTTGGCCCCCGGCGATGGCTACACCTTC. As protein: CASSLAPGDGYTF. This chain connects TRBV5-4 to TRBJ1-2; D not resolved. V lost 0 bases, J lost 6 bases, and 9 bases lay in between. CDR1 is SGHNT, CDR2 YYREEE, per germline (reference sequence). This CDR3 is built from 13 residues.

A few counts support this clonotype. J is TRBJ2-1 and V is TRBV5-1, with 8 bases lining up with TRBD2. J gave up 5 bases and V 3 bases, and 1 base lay outside the gene matches. CDR3 length: 13 residues. Germline V CDR1 and CDR2: SGHRS, YFSETQ. The CDR3: CASSSGLDNEQFF. CDR3 in DNA: TGCGCCAGCAGCTCGGGACTAGACAATGAGCAGTTCTTC.

This clonotype was observed a few times. The chain recombines TRBV15 with TRBJ1-1; perhaps TRBD1 as D (5 bases). There are 14 residues in the CDR3. V was clipped by 5 bases and J by 6 bases, with 16 bases between them. Germline V gene sequence: CDR1 LNHNV, CDR2 YYDKDF (reference sequence). In DNA form, the CDR3 reads TGTGCCACCAGCTTAGTCAGGGTAAGGCCTGAAGCTTTCTTT. The encoded protein is CATSLVRVRPEAFF.

The chain recombines TRBV4-3 with TRBJ1-5, with D perhaps matching TRBD1 (5 bases). Germline V gene data show CDR1 as LGHNA and CDR2 as YSLEER. Trimming took off 4 bases at V and 4 bases at J, with 17 bases between the two ends. The CDR3 is 16 amino acids. In DNA, the CDR3 is TGCGCCAGCAGCCCCGAGCAGGGCCATCTAAATCAGCCCCAGCATTTT. Residues: CASSPEQGHLNQPQHF.

This clonotype was detected ten times or more. The chain couples TRBV12-3 or TRBV12-4 to TRBJ2-7; the D gene is possibly TRBD1 (6 bases). Trimming removed 8 bases from V and 3 bases from J, with 14 bases in between. This CDR3 is built from 13 residues. The CDR3 DNA follows: TGTGCCAGCCATGGGGGCAGGAGCTACGAGCAGTACTTC. Its translation is CASHGGRSYEQYF.